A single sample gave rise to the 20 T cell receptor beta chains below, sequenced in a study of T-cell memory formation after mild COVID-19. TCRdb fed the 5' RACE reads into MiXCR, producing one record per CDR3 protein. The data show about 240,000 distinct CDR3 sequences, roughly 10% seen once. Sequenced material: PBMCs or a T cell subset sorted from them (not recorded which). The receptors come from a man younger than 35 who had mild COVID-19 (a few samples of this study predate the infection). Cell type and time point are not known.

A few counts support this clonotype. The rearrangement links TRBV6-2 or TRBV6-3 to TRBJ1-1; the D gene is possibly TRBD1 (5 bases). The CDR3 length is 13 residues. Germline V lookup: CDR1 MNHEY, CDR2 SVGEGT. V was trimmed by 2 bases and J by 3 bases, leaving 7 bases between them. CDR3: CASSYGAYTEAFF. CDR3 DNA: TGTGCCAGCAGTTACGGGGCGTACACTGAAGCTTTCTTT.

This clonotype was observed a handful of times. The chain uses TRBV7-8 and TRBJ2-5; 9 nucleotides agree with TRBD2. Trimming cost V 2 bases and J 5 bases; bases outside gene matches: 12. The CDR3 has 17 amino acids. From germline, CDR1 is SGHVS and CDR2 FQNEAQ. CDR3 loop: CASSLRFLAGPEETQYF. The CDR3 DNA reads TGTGCCAGCAGCTTAAGATTCCTAGCGGGGCCGGAGGAGACCCAGTACTTC.

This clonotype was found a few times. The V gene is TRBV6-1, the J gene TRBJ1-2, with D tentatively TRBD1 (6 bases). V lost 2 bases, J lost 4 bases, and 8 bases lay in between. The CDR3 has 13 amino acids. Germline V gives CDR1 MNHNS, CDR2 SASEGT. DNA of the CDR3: TGTGCCAGCAGTGAACGGGGGGCCTATGGCTACACCTTC. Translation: CASSERGAYGYTF.

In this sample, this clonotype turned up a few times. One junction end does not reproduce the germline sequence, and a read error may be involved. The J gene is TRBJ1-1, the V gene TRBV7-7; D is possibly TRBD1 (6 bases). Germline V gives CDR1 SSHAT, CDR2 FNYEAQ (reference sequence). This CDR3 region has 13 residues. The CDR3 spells CASSSQTGTEAFF. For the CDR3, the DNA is TGTGCTAGCAGCTCCCAGACAGGCACTGAAGCTTTCTTT. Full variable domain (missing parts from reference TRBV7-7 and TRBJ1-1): GAGVSQSPRYKVTKRGQDVTLRCDPISSHATLYWYQQALGQGPEFLTYFNYEAQPDKSGLPSDRFSAERPEGSISTLTIQRTEQRDSAMYRCASSSQTGTEAFFGQGTRLTVV.

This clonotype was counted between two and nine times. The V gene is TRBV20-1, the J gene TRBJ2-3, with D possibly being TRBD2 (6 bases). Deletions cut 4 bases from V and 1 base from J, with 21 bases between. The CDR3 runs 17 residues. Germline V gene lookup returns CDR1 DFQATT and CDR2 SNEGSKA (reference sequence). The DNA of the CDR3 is TGCAGTGCTAAGCCCCGTGGGGGGACGTCTGGCACAGATACGCAGTATTTT. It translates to CSAKPRGGTSGTDTQYF.

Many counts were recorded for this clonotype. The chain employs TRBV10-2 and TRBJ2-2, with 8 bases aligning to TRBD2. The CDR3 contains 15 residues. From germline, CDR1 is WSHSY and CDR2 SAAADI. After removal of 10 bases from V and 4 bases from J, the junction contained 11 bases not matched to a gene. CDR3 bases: TGCGCCATACTTCCTACGGGGGGGAGCACCGGGGAGCTGTTTTTT. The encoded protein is CAILPTGGSTGELFF.

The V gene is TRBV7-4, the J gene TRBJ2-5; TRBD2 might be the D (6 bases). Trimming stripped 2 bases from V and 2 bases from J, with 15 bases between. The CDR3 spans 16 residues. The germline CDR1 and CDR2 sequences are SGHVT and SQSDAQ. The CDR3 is CASSLTGRGCQETQYF. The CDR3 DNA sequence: TGTGCCAGCAGCTTAACGGGGCGGGGATGTCAAGAGACCCAGTACTTC.

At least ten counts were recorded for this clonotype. This chain's CDR3 is CASIGGDGSNTEAFF. The CDR3 DNA reads TGCGCCAGTATCGGAGGAGATGGGTCGAACACTGAAGCTTTCTTT. The chain links TRBV5-1 to TRBJ1-1; D remains ambiguous. The germline V and J ends were trimmed by 8 bases and 1 base, with 18 bases remaining between them. Germline-derived CDR1 and CDR2 are SGHRS and YFSETQ. This CDR3 spans 15 amino acids.

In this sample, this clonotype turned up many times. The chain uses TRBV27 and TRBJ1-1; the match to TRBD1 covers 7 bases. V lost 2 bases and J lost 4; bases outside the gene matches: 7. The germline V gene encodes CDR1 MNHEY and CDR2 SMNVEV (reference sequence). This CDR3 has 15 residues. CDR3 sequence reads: CASSLTLTGITEAFF. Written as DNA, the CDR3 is TGTGCCAGCAGTTTAACCCTGACAGGGATCACTGAAGCTTTCTTT.

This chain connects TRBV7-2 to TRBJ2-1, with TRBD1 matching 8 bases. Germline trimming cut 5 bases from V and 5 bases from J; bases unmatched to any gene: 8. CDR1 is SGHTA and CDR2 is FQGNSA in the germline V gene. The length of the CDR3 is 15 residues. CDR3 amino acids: CASSGGQDLHNEQFF. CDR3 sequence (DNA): TGTGCCAGCAGCGGGGGACAGGACCTCCACAATGAGCAGTTCTTC.

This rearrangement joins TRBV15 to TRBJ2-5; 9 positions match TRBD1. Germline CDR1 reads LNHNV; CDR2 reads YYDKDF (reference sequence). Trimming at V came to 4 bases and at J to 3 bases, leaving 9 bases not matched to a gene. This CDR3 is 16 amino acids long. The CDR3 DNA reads TGTGCCACCAGCACCGGGACAGGGCTGGGGGAAGAGACCCAGTACTTC. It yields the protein CATSTGTGLGEETQYF.

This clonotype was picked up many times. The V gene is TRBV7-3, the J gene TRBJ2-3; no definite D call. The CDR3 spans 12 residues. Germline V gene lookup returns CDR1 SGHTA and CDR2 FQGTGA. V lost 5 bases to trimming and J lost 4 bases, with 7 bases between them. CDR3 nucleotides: TGTGCCAGCAGCAGAGATGCAGATACGCAGTATTTT. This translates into CASSRDADTQYF.

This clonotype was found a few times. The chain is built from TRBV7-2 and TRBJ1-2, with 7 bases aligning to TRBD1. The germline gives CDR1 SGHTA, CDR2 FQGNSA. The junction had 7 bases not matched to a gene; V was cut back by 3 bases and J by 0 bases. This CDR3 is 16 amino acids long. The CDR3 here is CASSFSSGTANYGYTF. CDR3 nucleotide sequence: TGTGCCAGCAGCTTTTCCTCGGGGACAGCTAACTATGGCTACACCTTC.

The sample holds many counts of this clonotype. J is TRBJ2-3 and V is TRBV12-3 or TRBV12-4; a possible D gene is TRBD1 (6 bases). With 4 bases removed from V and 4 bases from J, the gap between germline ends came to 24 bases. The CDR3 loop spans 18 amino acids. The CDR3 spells CASSSPGHHVLRADTQYF. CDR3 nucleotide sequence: TGTGCCAGCAGTTCACCGGGACATCACGTTCTTCGTGCAGATACGCAGTATTTT.

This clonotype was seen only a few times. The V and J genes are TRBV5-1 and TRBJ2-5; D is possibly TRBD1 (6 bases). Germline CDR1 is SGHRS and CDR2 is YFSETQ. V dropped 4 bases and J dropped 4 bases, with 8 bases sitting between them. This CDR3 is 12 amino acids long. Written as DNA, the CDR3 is TGCGCCAGCAGCCGGGACATAGAGACCCAGTACTTC. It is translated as CASSRDIETQYF.

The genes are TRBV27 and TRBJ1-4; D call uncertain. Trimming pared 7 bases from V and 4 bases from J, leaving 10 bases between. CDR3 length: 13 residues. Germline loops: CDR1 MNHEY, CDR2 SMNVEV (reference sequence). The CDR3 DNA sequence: TGTGCCAGCACATCTGGACTTAATGAAAAACTGTTTTTT. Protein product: CASTSGLNEKLFF. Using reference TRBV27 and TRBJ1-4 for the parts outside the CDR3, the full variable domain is EAQVTQNPRYLITVTGKKLTVTCSQNMNHEYMSWYRQDPGLGLRQIYYSMNVEVTDKGDVPEGYKVSRKEKRNFPLILESPSPNQTSLYFCASTSGLNEKLFFGSGTQLSVL.

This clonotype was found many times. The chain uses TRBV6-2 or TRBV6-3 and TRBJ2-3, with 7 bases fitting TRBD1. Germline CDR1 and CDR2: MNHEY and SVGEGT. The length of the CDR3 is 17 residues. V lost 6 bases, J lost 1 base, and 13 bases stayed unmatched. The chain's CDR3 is CASSGDRKASGTDTQYF. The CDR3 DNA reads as TGTGCCAGCAGCGGGGACAGAAAGGCCTCGGGCACAGATACGCAGTATTTT.

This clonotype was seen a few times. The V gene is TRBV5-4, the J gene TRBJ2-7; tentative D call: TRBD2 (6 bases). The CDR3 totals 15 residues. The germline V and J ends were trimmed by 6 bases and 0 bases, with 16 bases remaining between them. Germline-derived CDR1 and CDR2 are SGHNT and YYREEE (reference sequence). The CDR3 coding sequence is TGTGCCAGCACAAGGTTGGGGGGTACCTCCTACGAGCAGTACTTC. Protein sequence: CASTRLGGTSYEQYF.

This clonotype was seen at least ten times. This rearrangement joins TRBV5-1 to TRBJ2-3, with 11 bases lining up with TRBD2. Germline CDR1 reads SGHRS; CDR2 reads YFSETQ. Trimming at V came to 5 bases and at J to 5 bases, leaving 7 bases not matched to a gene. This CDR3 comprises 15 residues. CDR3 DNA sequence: TGCGCCAGCAGACCCCGACTAGCGGGGCTAGATACGCAGTATTTT. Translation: CASRPRLAGLDTQYF.

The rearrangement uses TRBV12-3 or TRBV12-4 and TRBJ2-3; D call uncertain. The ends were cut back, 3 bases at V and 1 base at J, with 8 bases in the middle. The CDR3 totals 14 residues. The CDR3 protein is CASSFGSGTDTQYF. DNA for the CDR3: TGTGCCAGCAGTTTCGGTTCGGGCACAGATACGCAGTATTTT.